One and the same sample provided the 8 T cell receptor beta chains below, sequenced in a study of blood T cell repertoires in COVID-19. Sequencing used immunoSEQ multiplex PCR; TCRdb keeps in-frame clones, though not all of them. Of around 200,000 clones listed, around 80% are singletons. The sequenced sample was peripheral blood. The receptors were sampled from a woman aged 45-65 years with acute or convalescent COVID-19.

The chain has TRBV7-8 and TRBJ2-1; 11 positions match TRBD2. CDR3 size: 16 residues. J was trimmed by 9 bases and V by 4 bases; bases with no gene match: 11. In germline, CDR1 is SGHVS, CDR2 FQNEAQ. In nucleotides, the CDR3 is TGTGCCAGCAGCTCAATGACTAGCGGGATCGCAGGTGAGCAGTTCTTC. Encoded protein: CASSSMTSGIAGEQFF.

The chain is built from TRBV6-6 and TRBJ2-3, with a possible D match to TRBD2 (6 bases). The CDR3 extends over 13 amino acids. Trimming took 5 bases from V and 6 from J, leaving 12 bases between them. Germline V gene lookup returns CDR1 MNHNY and CDR2 SVGAGI (reference sequence). This CDR3 reads CASSPGLADTQYF. The CDR3 region has the DNA TGTGCCAGCAGTCCGGGACTCGCTGATACGCAGTATTTT.

The rearrangement links TRBV24-1 to TRBJ2-1, with D unclear. The germline CDR1 and CDR2 sequences are KGHDR and SFDVKD. The CDR3 contains 12 residues. Trimming took 1 base from V and 7 from J, leaving 4 bases between them. This CDR3 is CATSDFQNEQFF. CDR3 in DNA: TGTGCCACCAGTGATTTCCAAAATGAGCAGTTCTTC.

The genes are TRBV5-1 and TRBJ2-2, with D maybe TRBD1 (5 bases). The CDR3 contains 15 residues. Trimming shortened V by 0 bases and J by 0 bases, and 6 bases separated the two germline ends. The germline V gene encodes CDR1 SGHRS and CDR2 YFSETQ. The CDR3, as DNA: TGCGCCAGCAGCTTGGGGGGCGCGAACACCGGGGAGCTGTTTTTT. This encodes CASSLGGANTGELFF.

The chain joins TRBV5-8 to TRBJ2-2; D may be TRBD1 (6 bases). This CDR3 comprises 15 residues. The germline gives CDR1 SGHTS, CDR2 YDEGEE. The germline V and J ends were trimmed by 0 bases and 5 bases, with 11 bases remaining between them. CDR3 bases: TGTGCCAGCAGCTTGGGGCACAGGGTGACCGGGGAGCTGTTTTTT. It encodes CASSLGHRVTGELFF.

The chain links TRBV4-2 to TRBJ2-3, with TRBD2 identical over 10 bases. Germline assignment: CDR1 LGHNA and CDR2 YNFKEQ. Unmatched junction bases numbered 8, after V lost 0 bases and J lost 5 bases. The CDR3 length is 17 residues. The CDR3, as DNA: TGTGCCAGCAGCCAAGAGGGAGCGGGAGGGCCGGAAGATACGCAGTATTTT. Encoded protein: CASSQEGAGGPEDTQYF.

This rearrangement joins TRBV18 to TRBJ2-7; TRBD1 aligns across 7 bases. V was pared by 1 base and J by 5 bases, with 2 bases of the junction left unmatched. This CDR3 has 13 residues. Germline V lookup: CDR1 KGHSH, CDR2 LQKENI. The CDR3 protein is CASSPLGTDEQYF. CDR3 coding DNA: TGTGCCAGCTCACCACTTGGGACAGACGAGCAGTACTTC.

The chain combines TRBV7-9 with TRBJ2-5; the match to TRBD2 covers 9 bases. The germline V gene has CDR1 SEHNR and CDR2 FQNEAQ (reference sequence). The J segment lost 4 bases and the V segment lost 4 bases, leaving 4 bases of the junction unmatched. There are 14 residues in the CDR3. This CDR3 reads CASSSSGGRETQYF. In DNA form, the CDR3 reads TGTGCCAGCAGCTCCAGCGGGGGGAGAGAGACCCAGTACTTC.